This T cell receptor (beta chain) was observed in a study of neurological immune-mediated disorders. Germline values: CDR1 SGHKS, CDR2 YYEKEE (reference sequence). Trimming took 4 bases from V and 10 from J; bases not matched to a gene: 3. The CDR3 totals 13 residues. The cDNA came from 5'RACE with 10-nucleotide random UMIs. Every sequencing run gave over 180 million TCR-beta sequences, taken from 15-18 subjects. MiXCR, run by TCRdb on the 5' RACE reads, gives a single entry per CDR3 protein. Here the sample spans around 17,000 distinct CDR3 sequences, approximately 3.7% being singletons. This clonotype was observed at least ten times. Its target is unknown. The cells used in sorted libraries, CD4+ or CD8+ T cells, numbered some 1 million. General study findings and limits: TCR-beta repertoires seemed private in all groups, with no expanded CDR3 amino acid sequences shared.

The TCR was taken from a woman aged 40 to 49 in good health. Specimen: CD8+ T cells from blood. The rearrangement joins TRBV5-5 to TRBJ2-1; 12 nucleotides line up with TRBD2. CDR3 bases: TGTGCCAGCAGCACCGGACTAGCGGGAGAGCAGTTCTTC. Translated, it gives CASSTGLAGEQFF.